The 8 T cell receptor beta chains below come from one sample, sequenced in a study of OX40 agonist ivuxolimab in advanced cancers. Receptors were amplified or captured by the immunoSEQ multiplex PCR assay. TCRdb carries this immuneACCESS record with in-frame sequences only. Its versions omit some clonotypes, under half of them owing to an unresolved V gene in the studies checked, with the rest unexplained. For this sample there are approximately 11,000 clones; 70% to 90% appear just once. The top ten constitute around 29% of the sample. The source was CD4+ or CD8+ T cells sorted from blood, collected in a trial of the OX40 agonist ivuxolimab. The receptors stem from an adult with an advanced solid tumor such as melanoma, head and neck, liver or kidney cancer.

This chain uses TRBV5-4 with TRBJ2-2, with 12 bases matching TRBD1. This CDR3 comprises 16 residues. The ends lost 0 bases at V and 4 bases at J; junction bases unmatched: 1. Germline assignment: CDR1 SGHNT and CDR2 YYREEE (reference sequence). The DNA of the CDR3 is TGTGCCAGCAGCTTGGGGGACAGGGGGCCCACCGGGGAGCTGTTTTTT. Translating gives CASSLGDRGPTGELFF.

The chain has TRBV28 and TRBJ1-4, with 9 nucleotides matching TRBD1. Looked up from germline, CDR1 is MDHEN and CDR2 is SYDVKM. Losses at the gene ends were 3 bases for V and 7 bases for J; bases not matched to a gene: 6. CDR3 length: 15 residues. The CDR3 protein is CASSLYRGQGEKLFF. DNA of the CDR3: TGTGCCAGCAGTTTGTACAGGGGGCAAGGTGAAAAACTGTTTTTT.

The chain joins TRBV6-6 to TRBJ2-3; TRBD1 matches 8 bases. In germline, CDR1 is MNHNY, CDR2 SVGAGI (reference sequence). The CDR3 runs to 13 residues. V was clipped by 2 bases and J by 12 bases; unmatched bases: 7. The CDR3 here is CASSYDRGAEQYF. The CDR3 DNA follows: TGTGCCAGCAGTTACGACAGGGGAGCAGAACAGTATTTT.

The V and J genes are TRBV9 and TRBJ2-5; D is unclear. CDR1 SGDLS and CDR2 YYNGEE come from the germline V gene. This CDR3 region has 13 residues. V gave up 0 bases and J gave up 6 bases, with 9 bases separating them. In DNA form, the CDR3 reads TGTGCCAGCAGCGTAGCCCCCGGGCAGACCCAGTACTTC. It codes for CASSVAPGQTQYF.

The genes are TRBV7-9 and TRBJ2-5, with D tentatively TRBD1 (6 bases). V was cut by 5 bases and J by 4 bases, with 14 bases left in between. This CDR3 is 14 amino acids long. Germline V gene lookup returns CDR1 SEHNR and CDR2 FQNEAQ (reference sequence). The DNA of the CDR3 is TGTGCCAGCAGCGGAATCACAGGGTCAGAGACCCAGTACTTC. Protein: CASSGITGSETQYF.

The chain uses TRBV7-2 and TRBJ1-2, with TRBD1 as a possible D gene (5 bases). The CDR3 consists of 15 residues. Trimming pared 5 bases from V and 8 bases from J, leaving 21 bases between. Germline lookup yields CDR1 SGHTA and CDR2 FQGNSA. Here the CDR3 reads CASSPTRDFSGGYTF. CDR3 in DNA: TGTGCCAGCAGCCCTACACGGGACTTCTCAGGGGGCTACACCTTC. The full variable domain, completed using reference TRBV7-2 and TRBJ1-2, is GAGVSQSPSNKVTEKGKDVELRCDPISGHTALYWYRQSLGQGLEFLIYFQGNSAPDKSGLPSDRFSAERTGGSVSTLTIQRTQQEDSAVYLCASSPTRDFSGGYTFGSGTRLTVV.

The chain links TRBV6-5 to TRBJ1-5, with D uncertain. This CDR3 has 15 amino acids. Trimming removed 0 bases from V and 3 bases from J, with 9 bases in between. From germline, CDR1 is MNHEY and CDR2 SVGAGI. This CDR3 reads CASSYSTGVNQPQHF. CDR3 bases: TGTGCCAGCAGTTACTCGACCGGGGTCAATCAGCCCCAGCATTTT.

The V and J genes are TRBV10-3 and TRBJ2-7; the match to TRBD1 covers 7 bases. The germline CDR1 and CDR2 sequences are ENHRY and SYGVKD. Trimming cost V 2 bases and J 0 bases; bases outside gene matches: 10. CDR3 length: 17 residues. For the CDR3, the DNA is TGTGCCATCAGTGAGACCTGGACAGGCCCTTACTCCTACGAGCAGTACTTC. It yields the protein CAISETWTGPYSYEQYF.